These T cell receptor beta chains were read from a single sample in a study of T-cell reconstitution after alpha-beta-depleted transplantation in children. Using its own MiXCR run on the PCR reads, TCRdb lists one record per CDR3 protein. The table lists 240,000 or so distinct CDR3 sequences, approximately 8.9% of them singletons. The sequences come from PBMCs, mostly from graft donor cells, collected 180 days after TCRalphabeta/CD19-depleted stem cell transplant. Source of these receptors: a male patient younger than 18 who had a stem cell transplant for acute lymphoblastic leukemia, so the T cells may come from the graft donor. The CDR3 runs from the conserved cysteine through the conserved F or W. The D gene is left open where the match is weak. Some rows have no size entry. The others give once, few or many, or a class for an expanded clone.

d_call: NA; v_call: TRBV20-1; clone_size: many; j_call: TRBJ2-7; cdr3_nt: TGCAGTGCTAACCCCATAAGTAGTTACTACGAGCAGTACTTC; cdr3_aa: CSANPISSYYEQYF
d_call: TRBD2; v_call: TRBV12-3/TRBV12-4; clone_size: NA; j_call: TRBJ2-1; cdr3_nt: TGTGCCAGCAGTCCCACTAGCGGCTCCTACGATGAGCAGTTCTTC; cdr3_aa: CASSPTSGSYDEQFF
d_call: TRBD2; v_call: TRBV3-1; clone_size: many; j_call: TRBJ2-1; cdr3_nt: TGTGCCAGCAGCCAATCTAGCGGGCTGCAATCTAATGAGCAGTTCTTC; cdr3_aa: CASSQSSGLQSNEQFF
d_call: NA; v_call: TRBV20-1; clone_size: NA; j_call: TRBJ2-2; cdr3_nt: TGCAGTGCTAGAGAGTACCCGAACACCGGGGAGCTGTTTTTT; cdr3_aa: CSAREYPNTGELFF
d_call: TRBD2; v_call: TRBV4-1; clone_size: many; j_call: TRBJ2-7; cdr3_nt: TGCGCCAGCAGCCAAGAAAAGCATAGCGGGAGCTACGAGCAGTACTTC; cdr3_aa: CASSQEKHSGSYEQYF
d_call: TRBD2; v_call: TRBV12-3/TRBV12-4; clone_size: many; j_call: TRBJ2-3; cdr3_nt: TGTGCCAGCAGTTTCCGTGGACTAGCGGGGACCACAGATACGCAGTATTTT; cdr3_aa: CASSFRGLAGTTDTQYF
d_call: NA; v_call: TRBV3-1; clone_size: many; j_call: TRBJ1-5; cdr3_nt: TGTGCCAGCAGCCAGCGGGCAGGGGTAATGCAGCCCCAGCATTTT; cdr3_aa: CASSQRAGVMQPQHF
d_call: NA; v_call: TRBV2; clone_size: many; j_call: TRBJ1-4; cdr3_nt: TGTGCCAGCAGTGAAATGGGGGCTAATGAAAAACTGTTTTTT; cdr3_aa: CASSEMGANEKLFF
d_call: NA; v_call: TRBV12-3/TRBV12-4; clone_size: many; j_call: TRBJ2-7; cdr3_nt: TGTGCCAGCAGTTTAACCTGGGAGCAGTACTTC; cdr3_aa: CASSLTWEQYF
d_call: TRBD1; v_call: TRBV9; clone_size: many; j_call: TRBJ2-7; cdr3_nt: TGTGCCAGCAGCGTCGCCCCTGGACAGGGGTACGAGCAGTACTTC; cdr3_aa: CASSVAPGQGYEQYF
d_call: TRBD1; v_call: TRBV6-5; clone_size: many; j_call: TRBJ2-2; cdr3_nt: TGTGCCAGCAGTTGGGACGGACAGGACGGCACCGGGGAGCTGTTTTTT; cdr3_aa: CASSWDGQDGTGELFF
d_call: NA; v_call: TRBV7-7; clone_size: many; j_call: TRBJ2-5; cdr3_nt: TGTGCCAGCAGCCCACGGGACTACCAAGAGACCCAGTACTTC; cdr3_aa: CASSPRDYQETQYF
d_call: TRBD2; v_call: TRBV28; clone_size: many; j_call: TRBJ2-7; cdr3_nt: TGTGCCAGCAGTTTATTACGGGACTACTCCTACGAGCAGTACTTC; cdr3_aa: CASSLLRDYSYEQYF
d_call: NA; v_call: TRBV4-3; clone_size: many; j_call: TRBJ1-3; cdr3_nt: TGCGCCAGCAGCCAAGTTGTATTTTGGGGGTCCGGAAACACCATATATTTT; cdr3_aa: CASSQVVFWGSGNTIYF
d_call: NA; v_call: TRBV7-9; clone_size: many; j_call: TRBJ2-1; cdr3_nt: TGTGCCAGCAGCGGGTTTCGGGCCCATGAGCAGTTCTTC; cdr3_aa: CASSGFRAHEQFF
d_call: NA; v_call: TRBV5-1; clone_size: many; j_call: TRBJ2-1; cdr3_nt: TGCGCCAGCAGCTTGGCCACCACTTCCTACAATGAGCAGTTCTTC; cdr3_aa: CASSLATTSYNEQFF
d_call: TRBD1; v_call: TRBV7-9; clone_size: many; j_call: TRBJ2-1; cdr3_nt: TGTGCCAGCAGCCCCAGCGGACAGGGGAAGAGCAATGAGCAGTTCTTC; cdr3_aa: CASSPSGQGKSNEQFF
d_call: NA; v_call: TRBV7-3; clone_size: NA; j_call: TRBJ2-5; cdr3_nt: TGTGCCAGCAGCTTCGACGGGCCGAAAAAAGAGACCCAGTACTTC; cdr3_aa: CASSFDGPKKETQYF
d_call: NA; v_call: TRBV20-1; clone_size: NA; j_call: TRBJ1-3; cdr3_nt: TGCAGTGCTCTCCCGACGGCCGACTCTGGAAACACCATATATTTT; cdr3_aa: CSALPTADSGNTIYF
d_call: NA; v_call: TRBV28; clone_size: many; j_call: TRBJ2-3; cdr3_nt: TGTGCCAGCAGTTTCTTATCTTACACAGATACGCAGTATTTT; cdr3_aa: CASSFLSYTDTQYF
d_call: NA; v_call: TRBV9; clone_size: many; j_call: TRBJ1-6; cdr3_nt: TGTGCCAGCAGCGTAGCCCCGAATTGGTTACCCCTCCACTTT; cdr3_aa: CASSVAPNWLPLHF
d_call: NA; v_call: TRBV3-1; clone_size: many; j_call: TRBJ2-2; cdr3_nt: TGTGCCAGCAGCCAAGATGCTCCTTGGGGCACCGGGGAGCTGTTTTTT; cdr3_aa: CASSQDAPWGTGELFF
d_call: NA; v_call: TRBV12-3/TRBV12-4; clone_size: many; j_call: TRBJ2-7; cdr3_nt: TGTGCCATCAGGCACAGGGAGGACGAGCAGTACTTC; cdr3_aa: CAIRHREDEQYF
d_call: TRBD2; v_call: TRBV20-1; clone_size: many; j_call: TRBJ2-3; cdr3_nt: TGCAGTGCTAACCGACTAAGCGGGGGCCCAGATACGCAGTATTTT; cdr3_aa: CSANRLSGGPDTQYF
d_call: TRBD2; v_call: TRBV7-8; clone_size: many; j_call: TRBJ2-4; cdr3_nt: TGTGCCAGCAGCCCTCCTCCTCGACTAGCGGGCGTAGCCAAAAACATTCAGTACTTC; cdr3_aa: CASSPPPRLAGVAKNIQYF
d_call: NA; v_call: TRBV12-3/TRBV12-4; clone_size: many; j_call: TRBJ2-4; cdr3_nt: TGTGCCAGCACCGACCAAGTAGCCAAAAACATTCAGTACTTC; cdr3_aa: CASTDQVAKNIQYF
d_call: NA; v_call: TRBV11-2; clone_size: many; j_call: TRBJ2-3; cdr3_nt: TGTGCCAGCAGCTTCTCTGTTAGGGAATACGGGCAGTATTTT; cdr3_aa: CASSFSVREYGQYF
d_call: NA; v_call: TRBV20-1; clone_size: many; j_call: TRBJ2-1; cdr3_nt: TGCAGTGCTAGAGCTGACTTGGAGGTTATCTCCTACAATGAGCAGTTCTTC; cdr3_aa: CSARADLEVISYNEQFF
d_call: TRBD2; v_call: TRBV10-3; clone_size: many; j_call: TRBJ2-5; cdr3_nt: TGTGCCATCAGTCGGCGGGGGGGCTATAGAGAGACCCAGTACTTC; cdr3_aa: CAISRRGGYRETQYF
d_call: TRBD1; v_call: TRBV5-1; clone_size: many; j_call: TRBJ1-2; cdr3_nt: TGCGCCAGCCGACAGGGGAACACCTTC; cdr3_aa: CASRQGNTF
d_call: TRBD1; v_call: TRBV24-1; clone_size: many; j_call: TRBJ2-1; cdr3_nt: TGTGCCACCAGTGATCGAGACAGGGATGGAGAGCAGTTCTTC; cdr3_aa: CATSDRDRDGEQFF
d_call: NA; v_call: TRBV5-1; clone_size: many; j_call: TRBJ1-2; cdr3_nt: TGCGCCAGCAGCTTGATGGGAGACTATGGCTACACCTTC; cdr3_aa: CASSLMGDYGYTF
d_call: NA; v_call: TRBV7-9; clone_size: many; j_call: TRBJ1-4; cdr3_nt: TGTGCCAGCAGCTACCGGACACCCGGTAATGAAAAACTGTTTTTT; cdr3_aa: CASSYRTPGNEKLFF
d_call: NA; v_call: TRBV28; clone_size: few; j_call: TRBJ2-4; cdr3_nt: TGTGCCAGCAGTTCAGGGACTCTCATAGCCAAAAACATTCAGTACTTC; cdr3_aa: CASSSGTLIAKNIQYF
d_call: TRBD1; v_call: TRBV28; clone_size: many; j_call: TRBJ2-1; cdr3_nt: TGTGCCAGCAGTGCCCGACAGGGGAGGTCCTACAATGAGCAGTTCTTC; cdr3_aa: CASSARQGRSYNEQFF
d_call: NA; v_call: TRBV12-3/TRBV12-4; clone_size: many; j_call: TRBJ2-5; cdr3_nt: TGTGCCAGCAGTCGAAAAGAGACCCAGTACTTC; cdr3_aa: CASSRKETQYF
d_call: NA; v_call: TRBV7-8; clone_size: many; j_call: TRBJ2-6; cdr3_nt: TGTGCCAGCAGCTCTAGGTGGGCCAACGTCCTGACTTTC; cdr3_aa: CASSSRWANVLTF
d_call: TRBD2; v_call: TRBV27; clone_size: few; j_call: TRBJ2-3; cdr3_nt: TGTGCCTGCCGGACTAGCGGCCCGCGGGGCGCAGATACGCAGTATTTT; cdr3_aa: CACRTSGPRGADTQYF
d_call: TRBD1; v_call: TRBV5-1; clone_size: few; j_call: TRBJ2-5; cdr3_nt: TGCGCCAGCAGCTCGGGGACAGGGCTGCGGGAGACCCAGTACTTC; cdr3_aa: CASSSGTGLRETQYF
d_call: NA; v_call: TRBV27; clone_size: many; j_call: TRBJ1-2; cdr3_nt: TGTGCCAGCAGTCCGTTACAGGGTTATGGCTACACCTTC; cdr3_aa: CASSPLQGYGYTF
d_call: TRBD2; v_call: TRBV7-2; clone_size: few; j_call: TRBJ2-7; cdr3_nt: TGTGCCAGCAGCCTCCGGACTAGCGGGGGAACCTACGAGCAGTACTTC; cdr3_aa: CASSLRTSGGTYEQYF
d_call: TRBD2; v_call: TRBV5-5; clone_size: many; j_call: TRBJ2-7; cdr3_nt: TGTGCCAGCAGCTTGGGACTAGCGGGAATTTACGAGCAGTACTTC; cdr3_aa: CASSLGLAGIYEQYF
d_call: TRBD1; v_call: TRBV5-5; clone_size: many; j_call: TRBJ1-2; cdr3_nt: TGTGCCAGCAGTAGGGACAGGAATGTCTATGGCTACACCTTC; cdr3_aa: CASSRDRNVYGYTF
d_call: TRBD1; v_call: TRBV10-2; clone_size: many; j_call: TRBJ2-2; cdr3_nt: TGCGCCAGCCACCCCCTGCCAGGGGGATTTCCCGGGGAGCTGTTTTTT; cdr3_aa: CASHPLPGGFPGELFF
d_call: NA; v_call: TRBV20-1; clone_size: many; j_call: TRBJ2-4; cdr3_nt: TGCAGTGCCCCATTTCCCGGGACACAACTAGCCAAAAACATTCAGTACTTC; cdr3_aa: CSAPFPGTQLAKNIQYF
d_call: NA; v_call: TRBV28; clone_size: NA; j_call: TRBJ2-7; cdr3_nt: TGTGCCAGCAGTTTAAGGAAAAGGAGACAGAGCCACGAGACCTACGAGCAGTACTTC; cdr3_aa: CASSLRKRRQSHETYEQYF